One sample yielded the 16 T cell receptor beta chains listed below, sequenced in a study of CD8 T cells in ankylosing spondylitis. Study-level results: Blood of patients with ankylosing spondylitis appeared to be characterized by a TCR beta motif of eight highly homologous variants.

TCRdb reprocessed the 5' RACE reads via MiXCR and lists one record per CDR3 protein. In the table there are hundreds of thousands of distinct CDR3 sequences, roughly a quarter of which are singletons. Antigens for these TCRs are unknown. The specimen was blood, either unsorted or a sorted T cell fraction (not recorded which). The receptor source for this set is a male donor with ankylosing spondylitis.

The sample holds a few counts of this clonotype. This chain joins TRBV29-1 and TRBJ1-2; D is unresolved. Germline loops: CDR1 SQVTM, CDR2 ANQGSEA. Trimming stripped 2 bases from V and 2 bases from J, with 6 bases between. CDR3 length equals 12 residues. The CDR3 DNA reads TGCAGCGTTGAATGGGAGAACTATGGCTACACCTTC. As protein: CSVEWENYGYTF.

The genes are TRBV11-3 and TRBJ1-1; no clear D gene. Germline loops: CDR1 SGHNT, CDR2 YENEEA. The CDR3 consists of 15 residues. V was clipped by 1 base and J by 3 bases, with 12 bases between them. The CDR3 loop is CASSLGRVGDTEAFF. CDR3 nucleotide sequence: TGTGCCAGCAGCTTAGGCCGGGTCGGGGACACTGAAGCTTTCTTT.

The chain is built from TRBV29-1 and TRBJ2-5, with D perhaps assigned TRBD1 or TRBD2 (5 bases each). The CDR3 is 14 amino acids. Trimming stripped 2 bases from V and 4 bases from J, with 14 bases between. Germline values: CDR1 SQVTM, CDR2 ANQGSEA. CDR3 in amino acids: CSVERGAYGETQYF. The CDR3 coding sequence is TGCAGCGTTGAACGGGGCGCGTATGGAGAGACCCAGTACTTC.

The rearrangement links TRBV29-1 to TRBJ2-7; 9 nucleotides agree with TRBD2. From germline, CDR1 is SQVTM and CDR2 ANQGSEA. Trimming at V came to 7 bases and at J to 4 bases, leaving 11 bases not matched to a gene. The CDR3 covers 14 residues. The CDR3 bases are TGCAGCGCCCAAGCGGGGGGCAGGTCATACGAGCAGTACTTC. It is translated as CSAQAGGRSYEQYF.

This clonotype was observed a handful of times. The chain couples TRBV18 to TRBJ2-1; D tentatively reads TRBD1 or TRBD2 (5 bases each). Germline assignment: CDR1 KGHSH and CDR2 LQKENI. This CDR3 region has 15 residues. Trimming left V 5 bases short and J 1 base short, with 12 bases between. This CDR3 is CASSGTQGSYNEQFF. CDR3 coding DNA: TGTGCCAGCTCAGGGACCCAGGGTTCCTACAATGAGCAGTTCTTC.

The rearrangement uses TRBV7-2 and TRBJ1-5; D not certain. Looked up from germline, CDR1 is SGHTA and CDR2 is FQGNSA. V dropped 5 bases and J dropped 2 bases, with 7 bases sitting between them. The CDR3 has 13 residues. CDR3 region: CASSGSGNQPQHF. For the CDR3, the DNA is TGTGCCAGCAGCGGGAGTGGCAATCAGCCCCAGCATTTT. The entire variable domain, with the rest obtained from reference TRBV7-2 and TRBJ1-5, is as follows: GAGVSQSPSNKVTEKGKDVELRCDPISGHTALYWYRQSLGQGLEFLIYFQGNSAPDKSGLPSDRFSAERTGGSVSTLTIQRTQQEDSAVYLCASSGSGNQPQHFGDGTRLSIL.

The rearrangement joins TRBV5-1 to TRBJ1-4; 8 nucleotides align to TRBD1. With V trimmed by 4 bases and J by 7 bases, 9 bases remained unmatched. From germline, CDR1 is SGHRS and CDR2 YFSETQ. The CDR3 runs 15 residues. The CDR3 reads CASSPRGTGSEKLFF. The CDR3 DNA reads TGCGCCAGCAGCCCACGGGGGACAGGCAGTGAAAAACTGTTTTTT.

This clonotype turned up a few times. The rearrangement joins TRBV7-6 to TRBJ1-3; D not certain. CDR3 length: 14 amino acids. CDR1 is SGHVS, CDR2 FNYEAQ, per germline. Between the trimmed V and J ends, which lost 5 bases and 1 base, there was a span of 9 bases. The CDR3 DNA follows: TGTGCCAGCAGCCTACACCGATCTGGAAACACCATATATTTT. Translation: CASSLHRSGNTIYF.

This clonotype was seen only a few times. The chain carries TRBV29-1 and TRBJ2-2; tentatively, D is TRBD1 or TRBD2 (6 bases each). CDR3 length: 14 residues. Germline CDR1 is SQVTM and CDR2 is ANQGSEA. With 4 bases removed from V and 2 bases from J, the gap between germline ends came to 11 bases. The CDR3 DNA reads TGCAGCGTTGGTGGCGGGACAAACACCGGGGAGCTGTTTTTT. It yields the protein CSVGGGTNTGELFF.

The V and J genes are TRBV5-6 and TRBJ2-1, with 9 bases that match TRBD1. There are 15 residues in the CDR3. The germline gives CDR1 SGHDT, CDR2 YYEEEE. With V trimmed by 1 base and J by 6 bases, 5 bases remained unmatched. CDR3 in amino acids: CASSLTGGGSNEQFF. CDR3 in DNA: TGTGCCAGCAGCTTGACAGGGGGCGGGTCCAATGAGCAGTTCTTC.

This clonotype was observed a few times. The rearrangement joins TRBV12-3 or TRBV12-4 to TRBJ2-7; 14 bases line up with TRBD2. The CDR3 loop spans 15 amino acids. The ends lost 7 bases at V and 3 bases at J; junction bases unmatched: 5. The CDR3 region has the DNA TGTGCCAGCACCGGGGGGACTAGCGGGAGCTACGAGCAGTACGTC. Translated: CASTGGTSGSYEQYV.

V usage is TRBV12-3 or TRBV12-4 and J usage is TRBJ2-7; D is uncertain. The CDR3 contains 13 residues. The V and J ends lost 6 bases and 3 bases respectively, with 12 bases between them. The CDR3 here is CASSHGPYYEQYV. The CDR3 region has the DNA TGTGCCAGCAGCCACGGGCCCTACTACGAGCAGTACGTC.

The V call is TRBV4-1, the J call TRBJ2-3; TRBD2 matches 12 bases. Looked up from germline, CDR1 is MGHRA and CDR2 is YSYEKL. The V segment lost 3 bases and the J segment 2 bases; nucleotides outside the gene matches: 15. This CDR3 is 20 amino acids long. DNA of the CDR3: TGCGCCAGCAGCCATCGTGGGGCTAGCGGGAGGGCCGGGGACACAGATACGCAGTATTTT. This translates into CASSHRGASGRAGDTDTQYF.

The chain couples TRBV7-9 to TRBJ2-7; perhaps TRBD2 as D (5 bases). Germline-derived CDR1 and CDR2 are SEHNR and FQNEAQ (reference sequence). The CDR3 totals 17 residues. V was clipped by 2 bases and J by 7 bases, with 24 bases between them. Here the CDR3 reads CASSLQFSGKPGWEQYF. The CDR3 DNA sequence: TGTGCCAGCAGCTTACAATTTTCGGGCAAACCGGGGTGGGAGCAGTACTTC.

This clonotype was seen a few times. The chain employs TRBV6-1 and TRBJ2-1; a weak D match, TRBD2 (5 bases). Germline loops: CDR1 MNHNS, CDR2 SASEGT. Trimming removed 7 bases from V and 8 bases from J, with 18 bases in between. CDR3 length: 14 residues. The CDR3 here is CASIGWRGIDEQFF. The CDR3 DNA reads TGTGCCAGCATCGGTTGGCGAGGGATAGATGAGCAGTTCTTC.

In this sample, this clonotype turned up a few times. The chain combines TRBV12-3 or TRBV12-4 with TRBJ2-2, with 9 positions matching TRBD1. The trim removed 5 bases at V and 6 bases at J, leaving 7 bases unmatched. This CDR3 is 15 amino acids long. The chain's CDR3 is CASSPRTGVAGELFF. DNA of the CDR3: TGTGCCAGCAGTCCGCGGACAGGGGTGGCCGGGGAGCTGTTTTTT.